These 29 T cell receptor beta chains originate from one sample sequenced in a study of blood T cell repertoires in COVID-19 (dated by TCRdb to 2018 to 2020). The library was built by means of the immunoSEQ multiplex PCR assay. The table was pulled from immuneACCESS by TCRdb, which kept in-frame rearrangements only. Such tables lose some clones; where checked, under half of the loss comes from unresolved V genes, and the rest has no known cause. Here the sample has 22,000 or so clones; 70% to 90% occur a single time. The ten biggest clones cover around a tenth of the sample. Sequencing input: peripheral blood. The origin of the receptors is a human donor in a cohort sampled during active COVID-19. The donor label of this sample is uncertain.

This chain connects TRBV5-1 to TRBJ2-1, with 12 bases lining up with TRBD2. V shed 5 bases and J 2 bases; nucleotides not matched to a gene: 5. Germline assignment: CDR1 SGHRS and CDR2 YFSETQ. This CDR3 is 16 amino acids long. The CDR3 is CASRETSGRTYNEQFF. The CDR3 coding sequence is TGCGCCAGCAGAGAAACTAGCGGGAGGACCTACAATGAGCAGTTCTTC.

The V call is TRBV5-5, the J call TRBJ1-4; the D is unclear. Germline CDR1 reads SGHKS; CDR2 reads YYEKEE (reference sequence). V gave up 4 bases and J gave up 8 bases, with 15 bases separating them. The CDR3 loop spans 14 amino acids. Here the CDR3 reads CASSPNPRLEKLFF. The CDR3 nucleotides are TGTGCCAGCAGCCCCAACCCACGGTTGGAAAAACTGTTTTTT.

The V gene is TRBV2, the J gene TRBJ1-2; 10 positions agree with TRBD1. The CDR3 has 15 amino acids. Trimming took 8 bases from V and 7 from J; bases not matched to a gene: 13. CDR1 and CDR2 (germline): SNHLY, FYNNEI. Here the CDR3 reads CASDPQGQGTGGYTF. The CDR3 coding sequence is TGTGCCAGCGATCCCCAGGGACAGGGGACTGGTGGCTACACCTTC.

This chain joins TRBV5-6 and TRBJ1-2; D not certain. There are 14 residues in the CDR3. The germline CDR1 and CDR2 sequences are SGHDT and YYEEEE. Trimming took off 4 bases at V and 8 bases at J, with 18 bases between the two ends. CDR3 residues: CASSPPRRAWGYTF. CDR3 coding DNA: TGTGCCAGCAGCCCCCCGAGGCGGGCTTGGGGCTACACCTTC.

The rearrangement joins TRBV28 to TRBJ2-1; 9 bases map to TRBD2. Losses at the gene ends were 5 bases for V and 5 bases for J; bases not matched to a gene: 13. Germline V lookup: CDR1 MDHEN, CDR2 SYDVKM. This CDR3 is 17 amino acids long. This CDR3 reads CASSTLGLAGTNNEQFF. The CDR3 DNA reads TGTGCCAGCAGTACCTTAGGTCTAGCGGGAACTAACAATGAGCAGTTCTTC.

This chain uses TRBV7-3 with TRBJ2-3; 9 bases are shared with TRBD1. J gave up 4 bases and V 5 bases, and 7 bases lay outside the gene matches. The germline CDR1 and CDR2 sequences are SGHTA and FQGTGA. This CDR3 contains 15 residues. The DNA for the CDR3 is TGTGCCAGCAGCGCCGGGACAGGGTACGCAGATACGCAGTATTTT. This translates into CASSAGTGYADTQYF.

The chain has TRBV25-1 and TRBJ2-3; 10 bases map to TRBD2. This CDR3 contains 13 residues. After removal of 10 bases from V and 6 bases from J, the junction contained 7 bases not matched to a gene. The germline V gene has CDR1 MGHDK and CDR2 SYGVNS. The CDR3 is CATSAGGWDTQYF. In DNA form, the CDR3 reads TGTGCCACATCAGCGGGAGGGTGGGATACGCAGTATTTT.

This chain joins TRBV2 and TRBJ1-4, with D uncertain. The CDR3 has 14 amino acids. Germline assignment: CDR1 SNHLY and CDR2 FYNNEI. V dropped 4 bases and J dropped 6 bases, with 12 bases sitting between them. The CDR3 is CASSGGSAYEKLFF. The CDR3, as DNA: TGTGCCAGCAGTGGAGGTAGTGCCTATGAAAAACTGTTTTTT. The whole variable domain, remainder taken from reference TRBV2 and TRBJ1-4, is EPEVTQTPSHQVTQMGQEVILRCVPISNHLYFYWYRQILGQKVEFLVSFYNNEISEKSEIFDDQFSVERPDGSNFTLKIRSTKLEDSAMYFCASSGGSAYEKLFFGSGTQLSVL.

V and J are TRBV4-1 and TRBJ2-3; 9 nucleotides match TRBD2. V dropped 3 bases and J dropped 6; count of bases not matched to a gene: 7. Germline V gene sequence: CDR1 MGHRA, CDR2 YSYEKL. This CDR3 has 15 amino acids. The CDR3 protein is CASSQSRGRVDTQYF. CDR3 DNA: TGCGCCAGCAGCCAGTCACGCGGGAGGGTGGATACGCAGTATTTT.

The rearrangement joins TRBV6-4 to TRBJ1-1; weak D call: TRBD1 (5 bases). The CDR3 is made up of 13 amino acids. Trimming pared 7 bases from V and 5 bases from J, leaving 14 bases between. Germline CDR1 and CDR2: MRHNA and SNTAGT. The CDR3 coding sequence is TGTGCCAGCACGCGGGATGGGGGAACTGAAGCTTTCTTT. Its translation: CASTRDGGTEAFF.

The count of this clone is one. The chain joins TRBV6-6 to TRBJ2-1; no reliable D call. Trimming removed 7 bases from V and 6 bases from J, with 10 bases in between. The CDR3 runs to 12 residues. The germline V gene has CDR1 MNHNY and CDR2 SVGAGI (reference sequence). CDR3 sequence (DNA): TGTGCCAGCATCGGAGACCTCAATGAGCAGTTCTTC. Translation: CASIGDLNEQFF.

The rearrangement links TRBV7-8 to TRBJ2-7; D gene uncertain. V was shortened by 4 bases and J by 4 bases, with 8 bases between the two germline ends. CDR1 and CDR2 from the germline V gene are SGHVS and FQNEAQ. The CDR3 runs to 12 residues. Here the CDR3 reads CASSYGGYEQYF. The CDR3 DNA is TGTGCCAGCAGCTACGGCGGTTACGAGCAGTACTTC.

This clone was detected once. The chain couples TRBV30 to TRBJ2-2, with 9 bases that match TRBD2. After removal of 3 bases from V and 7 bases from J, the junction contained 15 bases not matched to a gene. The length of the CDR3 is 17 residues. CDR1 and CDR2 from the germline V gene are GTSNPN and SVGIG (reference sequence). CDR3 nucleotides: TGTGCCTGGAGCCTAAATATAGCGGGAGCTTTCGGCGGGGAGCTGTTTTTT. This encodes CAWSLNIAGAFGGELFF.

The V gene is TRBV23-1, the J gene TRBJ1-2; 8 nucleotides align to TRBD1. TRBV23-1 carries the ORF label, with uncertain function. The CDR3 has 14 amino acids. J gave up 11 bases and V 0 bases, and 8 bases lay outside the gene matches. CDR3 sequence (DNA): TGCGCCAGCAGTCAATCGGGCAGGGGGCTCGTGTACACCTTC. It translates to CASSQSGRGLVYTF.

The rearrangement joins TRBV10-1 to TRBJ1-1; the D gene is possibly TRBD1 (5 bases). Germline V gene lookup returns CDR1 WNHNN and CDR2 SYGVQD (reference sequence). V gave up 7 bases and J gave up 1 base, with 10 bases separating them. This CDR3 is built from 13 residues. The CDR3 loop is CASKSRENTEAFF. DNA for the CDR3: TGCGCCAGCAAGTCCAGGGAGAACACTGAAGCTTTCTTT.

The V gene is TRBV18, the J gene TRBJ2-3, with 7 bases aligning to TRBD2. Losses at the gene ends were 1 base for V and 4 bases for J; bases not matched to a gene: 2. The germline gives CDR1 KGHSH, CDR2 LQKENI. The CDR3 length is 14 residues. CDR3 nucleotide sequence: TGTGCCAGCTCACCACTGCGGGGGTCAGATACGCAGTATTTT. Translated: CASSPLRGSDTQYF. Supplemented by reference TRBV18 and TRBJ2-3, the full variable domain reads NAGVMQNPRHLVRRRGQEARLRCSPMKGHSHVYWYRQLPEEGLKFMVYLQKENIIDESGMPKERFSAEFPKEGPSILRIQQVVRGDSAAYFCASSPLRGSDTQYFGPGTRLTVL.

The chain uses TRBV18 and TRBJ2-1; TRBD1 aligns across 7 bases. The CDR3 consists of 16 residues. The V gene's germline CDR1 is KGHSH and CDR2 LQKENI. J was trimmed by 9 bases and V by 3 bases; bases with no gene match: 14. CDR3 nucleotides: TGTGCCAGCTCACCTGCGGAAGGGGGACAGACAGGTGAGCAGTTCTTC. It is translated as CASSPAEGGQTGEQFF.

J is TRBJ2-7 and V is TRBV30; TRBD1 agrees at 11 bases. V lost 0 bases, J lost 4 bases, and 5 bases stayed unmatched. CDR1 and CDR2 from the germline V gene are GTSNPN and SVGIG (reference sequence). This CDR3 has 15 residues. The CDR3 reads CAWSVGTGGKYEQYF. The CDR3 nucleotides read TGTGCCTGGAGTGTAGGGACAGGGGGGAAGTACGAGCAGTACTTC.

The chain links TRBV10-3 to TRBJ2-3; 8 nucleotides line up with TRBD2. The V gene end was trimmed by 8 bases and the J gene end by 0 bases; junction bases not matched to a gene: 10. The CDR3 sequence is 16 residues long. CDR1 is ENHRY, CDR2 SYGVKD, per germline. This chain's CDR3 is CAIGPTSGSSTDTQYF. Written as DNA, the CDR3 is TGTGCCATCGGACCCACCAGCGGGAGTAGCACAGATACGCAGTATTTT.

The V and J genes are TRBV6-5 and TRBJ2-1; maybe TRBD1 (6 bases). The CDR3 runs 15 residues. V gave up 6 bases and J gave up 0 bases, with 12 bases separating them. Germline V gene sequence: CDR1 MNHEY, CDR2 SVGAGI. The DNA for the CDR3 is TGTGCCAGCAGGGCGACAGGAAGCTCCTACAATGAGCAGTTCTTC. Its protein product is CASRATGSSYNEQFF.

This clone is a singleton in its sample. CDR3 DNA sequence: TGCGCCAGCAGCCGGGGGCCTGTCGGCAATCAGCCCCAGCATTTT. Its protein product is CASSRGPVGNQPQHF. The rearrangement uses TRBV4-1 and TRBJ1-5; tentative D call: TRBD1 (6 bases). Trimming shortened V by 4 bases and J by 2 bases, and 12 bases separated the two germline ends. The CDR3 covers 15 residues. Germline V gene lookup returns CDR1 MGHRA and CDR2 YSYEKL.

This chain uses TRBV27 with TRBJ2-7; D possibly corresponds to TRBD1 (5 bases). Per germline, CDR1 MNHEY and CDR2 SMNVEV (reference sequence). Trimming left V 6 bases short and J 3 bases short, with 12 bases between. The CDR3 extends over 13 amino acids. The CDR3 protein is CASRPRQGYEQYF. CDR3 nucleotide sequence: TGTGCCAGCAGACCCAGGCAGGGCTACGAGCAGTACTTC.

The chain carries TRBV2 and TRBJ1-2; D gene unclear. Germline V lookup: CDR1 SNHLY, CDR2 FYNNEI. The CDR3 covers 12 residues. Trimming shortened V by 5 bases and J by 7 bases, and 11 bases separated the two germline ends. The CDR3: CASSSSGSGYTF. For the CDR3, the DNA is TGTGCCAGCAGTTCGTCGGGTTCTGGCTACACCTTC.

DNA for the CDR3: TGCGCCAGCAGCTTGGGACACGATAGCTCTGGAAACACCATATATTTT. Its protein product is CASSLGHDSSGNTIYF. The J gene is TRBJ1-3, the V gene TRBV5-1; D is undetermined. V was cut by 0 bases and J by 0 bases, with 10 bases left in between. CDR1 SGHRS and CDR2 YFSETQ come from the germline V gene. The CDR3 sequence is 16 residues long.

CDR3 region: CASSSDRRNGYTF. The CDR3 DNA sequence: TGTGCCAGCAGCTCGGACAGGCGAAACGGCTACACCTTC. The chain joins TRBV7-3 to TRBJ1-2; 7 bases align to TRBD1. This CDR3 spans 13 amino acids. V gave up 4 bases and J gave up 8 bases; unmatched junction bases: 7. Germline-derived CDR1 and CDR2 are SGHTA and FQGTGA.

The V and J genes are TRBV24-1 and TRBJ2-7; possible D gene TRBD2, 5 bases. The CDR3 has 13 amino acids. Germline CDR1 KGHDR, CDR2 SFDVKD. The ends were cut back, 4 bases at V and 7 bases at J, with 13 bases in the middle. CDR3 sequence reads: CATSDRGYGEQYF. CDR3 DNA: TGTGCCACCAGTGACCGCGGGTACGGTGAGCAGTACTTC.

CDR3 residues: CASSESGGLPEKLFF. The DNA for the CDR3 is TGTGCCAGCAGTGAATCCGGGGGGCTCCCTGAAAAACTGTTTTTT. The chain recombines TRBV25-1 with TRBJ1-4; TRBD1 is a possible D gene (6 bases). CDR3 length: 15 residues. The germline CDR1 and CDR2 sequences are MGHDK and SYGVNS. V was pared by 1 base and J by 7 bases, with 13 bases between.

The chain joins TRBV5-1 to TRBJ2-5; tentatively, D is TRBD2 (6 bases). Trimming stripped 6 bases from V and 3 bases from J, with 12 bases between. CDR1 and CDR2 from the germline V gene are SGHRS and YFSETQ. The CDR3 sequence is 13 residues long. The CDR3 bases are TGCGCCAGCACCAGGGAGGTCAAAGAGACCCAGTACTTC. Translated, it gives CASTREVKETQYF. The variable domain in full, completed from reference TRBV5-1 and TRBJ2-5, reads KAGVTQTPRYLIKTRGQQVTLSCSPISGHRSVSWYQQTPGQGLQFLFEYFSETQRNKGNFPGRFSGRQFSNSRSEMNVSTLELGDSALYLCASTREVKETQYFGPGTRLLVL.

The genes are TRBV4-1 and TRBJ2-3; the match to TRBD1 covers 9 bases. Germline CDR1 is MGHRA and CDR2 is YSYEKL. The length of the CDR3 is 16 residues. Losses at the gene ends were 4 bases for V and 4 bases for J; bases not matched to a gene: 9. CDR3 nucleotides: TGCGCCAGCAGCCCTGGACAGGGGAGGCTTCCAGATACGCAGTATTTT. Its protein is CASSPGQGRLPDTQYF.